The following is a T cell receptor (beta chain) sequence with its context. Its antigen is currently unknown. The data were taken from a study of Ad26.COV2.S vaccination and SARS-CoV-2 variants. Study information: Intramuscular Ad26.COV2.S doses were given once or twice, 56 days apart. Points from the study as a whole: From the TCR breadth and depth analyses, total T cell responses may have been underestimated.

There are 16 residues in the CDR3. Looked up from germline, CDR1 is SGHRS and CDR2 is YFSETQ. Trimming removed 3 bases from V and 5 bases from J; junction bases left unmatched: 7. Sequencing was performed with immunoSEQ multiplex PCR; in TCRdb, only in-frame clones are kept and a portion is missing. This sample carries some 420,000 clones, around 89% of them seen once, and the ten largest clones take 3.6%. Documented treatment: roughly 20 received Ad26.COV2.S at low or high dose, single or two shots; about 5 received placebo; per-sample allocation not given. The study sampled participants on day 63 after the first vaccine or placebo injection. Aged 18-55 years, donor was enrolled in Boston in the early 2020s. In the vaccine, an Ad26 vector expressed the SARS-CoV-2 spike of the Wuhan strain.

This clonotype originated in a person between 18 and 65 years old who received the Ad26.COV2.S COVID-19 vaccine or a placebo. Sample: peripheral blood, taken in a trial of Ad26.COV2.S vaccine versus placebo. The chain is built from TRBV5-1 and TRBJ2-5, with TRBD2 identical over 13 bases. The CDR3 DNA sequence: TGCGCCAGCAGCTGGGAACTAGCGGGGGGGAGCGAGACCCAGTACTTC. Its translation is CASSWELAGGSETQYF.